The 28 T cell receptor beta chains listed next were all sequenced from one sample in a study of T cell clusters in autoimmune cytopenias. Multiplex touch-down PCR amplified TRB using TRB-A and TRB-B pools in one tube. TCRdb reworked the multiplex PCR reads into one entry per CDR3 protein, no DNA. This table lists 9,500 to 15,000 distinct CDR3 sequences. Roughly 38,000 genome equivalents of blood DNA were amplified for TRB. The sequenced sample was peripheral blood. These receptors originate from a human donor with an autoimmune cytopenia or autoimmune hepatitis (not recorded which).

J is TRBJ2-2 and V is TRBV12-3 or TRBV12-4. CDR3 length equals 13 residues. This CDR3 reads CASNGPYAGELFF.

The CDR3 spells CASSPKVGQGVPTQYF. The rearrangement joins TRBV12-3 or TRBV12-4 to TRBJ2-3; as DNA is missing, the TRBD1 call by TCRdb cannot be tested. The CDR3 has 16 amino acids.

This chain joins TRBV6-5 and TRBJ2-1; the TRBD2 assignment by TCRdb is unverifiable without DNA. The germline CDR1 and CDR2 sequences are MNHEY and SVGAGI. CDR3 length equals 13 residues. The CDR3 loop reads CASSYSLAGEQFF.

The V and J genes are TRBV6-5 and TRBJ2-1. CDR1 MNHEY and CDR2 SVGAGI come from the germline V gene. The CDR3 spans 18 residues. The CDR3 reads CASSYPASKRGSYNEQFF.

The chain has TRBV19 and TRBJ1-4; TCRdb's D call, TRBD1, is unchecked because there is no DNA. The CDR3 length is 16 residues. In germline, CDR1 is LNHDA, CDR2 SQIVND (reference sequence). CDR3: CASSIRLGGSNEKLFF.

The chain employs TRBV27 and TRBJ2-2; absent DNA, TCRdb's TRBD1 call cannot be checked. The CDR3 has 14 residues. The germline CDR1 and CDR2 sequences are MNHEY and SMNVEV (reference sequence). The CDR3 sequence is CASSSTGIHGELFF.

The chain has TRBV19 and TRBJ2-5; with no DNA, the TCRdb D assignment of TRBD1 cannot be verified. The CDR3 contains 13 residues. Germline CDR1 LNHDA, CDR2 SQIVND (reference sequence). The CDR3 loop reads CASSMDRGKTQYF.

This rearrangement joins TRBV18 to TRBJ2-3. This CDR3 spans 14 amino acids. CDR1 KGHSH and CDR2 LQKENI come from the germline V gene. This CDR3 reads CASSPAGNTDTQYF.

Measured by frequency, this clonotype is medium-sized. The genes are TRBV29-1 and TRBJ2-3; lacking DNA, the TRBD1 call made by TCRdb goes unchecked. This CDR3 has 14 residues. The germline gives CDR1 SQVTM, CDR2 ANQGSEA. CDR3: CSVQQGVSTDTQYF.

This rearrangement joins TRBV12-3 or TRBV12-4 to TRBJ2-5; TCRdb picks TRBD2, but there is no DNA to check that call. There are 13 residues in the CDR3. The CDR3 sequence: CASSWSHGETQYF.

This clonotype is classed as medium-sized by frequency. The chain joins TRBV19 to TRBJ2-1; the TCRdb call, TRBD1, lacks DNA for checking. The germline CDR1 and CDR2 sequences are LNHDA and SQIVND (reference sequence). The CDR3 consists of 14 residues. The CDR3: CASSTGQVSFEQFF.

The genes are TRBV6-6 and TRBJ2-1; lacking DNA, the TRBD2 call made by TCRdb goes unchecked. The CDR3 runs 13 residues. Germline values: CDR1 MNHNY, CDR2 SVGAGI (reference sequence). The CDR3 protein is CAGGLADYNEQFF.

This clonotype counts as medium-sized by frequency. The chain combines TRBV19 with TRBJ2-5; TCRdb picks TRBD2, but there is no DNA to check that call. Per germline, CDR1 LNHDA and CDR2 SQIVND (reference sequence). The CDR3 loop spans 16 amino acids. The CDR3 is CASSTGPTSGPPTQYF.

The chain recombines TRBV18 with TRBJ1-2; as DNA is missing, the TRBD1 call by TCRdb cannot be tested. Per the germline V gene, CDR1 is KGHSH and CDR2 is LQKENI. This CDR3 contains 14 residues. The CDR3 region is CASQPGQGGYGYTF.

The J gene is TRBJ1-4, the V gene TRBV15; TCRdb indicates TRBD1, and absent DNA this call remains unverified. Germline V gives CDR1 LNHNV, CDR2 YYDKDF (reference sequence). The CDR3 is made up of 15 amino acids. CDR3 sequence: CATSRGVPGNEKLFF. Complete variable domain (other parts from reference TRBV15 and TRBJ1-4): DAMVIQNPRYQVTQFGKPVTLSCSQTLNHNVMYWYQQKSSQAPKLLFHYYDKDFNNEADTPDNFQSRRPNTSFCFLDIRSPGLGDTAMYLCATSRGVPGNEKLFFGSGTQLSVL.

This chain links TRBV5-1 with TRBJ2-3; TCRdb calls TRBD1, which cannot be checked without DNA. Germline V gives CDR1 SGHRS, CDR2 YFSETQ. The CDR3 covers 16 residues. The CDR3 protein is CASSTSTGIRTDTQYF.

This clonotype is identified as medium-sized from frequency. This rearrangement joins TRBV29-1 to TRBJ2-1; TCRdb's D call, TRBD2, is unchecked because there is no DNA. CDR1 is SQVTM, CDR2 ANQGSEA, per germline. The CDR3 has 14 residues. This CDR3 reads CSVGTGLTPNEQFF.

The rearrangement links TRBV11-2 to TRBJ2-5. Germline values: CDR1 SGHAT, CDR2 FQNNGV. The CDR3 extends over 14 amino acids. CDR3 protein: CASSLVPQSETQYF.

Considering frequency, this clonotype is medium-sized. The chain's CDR3 is CASSIRDRAPEKLFF. J is TRBJ1-4 and V is TRBV19; TCRdb picks TRBD1, but there is no DNA to check that call. The germline V gene encodes CDR1 LNHDA and CDR2 SQIVND (reference sequence). The CDR3 spans 15 residues.

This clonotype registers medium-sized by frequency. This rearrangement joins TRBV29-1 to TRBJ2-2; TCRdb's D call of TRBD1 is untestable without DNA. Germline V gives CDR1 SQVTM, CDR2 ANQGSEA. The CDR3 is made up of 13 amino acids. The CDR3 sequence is CSVEYSPTGELFF.

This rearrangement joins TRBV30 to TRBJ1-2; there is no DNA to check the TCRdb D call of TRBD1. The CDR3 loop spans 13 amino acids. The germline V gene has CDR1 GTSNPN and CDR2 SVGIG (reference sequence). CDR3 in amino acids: CAWTEVQGYGYTF. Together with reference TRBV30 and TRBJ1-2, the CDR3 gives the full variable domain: SQTIHQWPATLVQPVGSPLSLECTVEGTSNPNLYWYRQAAGRGLQLLFYSVGIGQISSEVPQNLSASRPQDRQFILSSKKLLLSDSGFYLCAWTEVQGYGYTFGSGTRLTVV.

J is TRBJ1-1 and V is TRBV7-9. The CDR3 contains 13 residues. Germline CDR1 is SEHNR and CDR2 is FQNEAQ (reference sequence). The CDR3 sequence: CASSAQANTEAFF.

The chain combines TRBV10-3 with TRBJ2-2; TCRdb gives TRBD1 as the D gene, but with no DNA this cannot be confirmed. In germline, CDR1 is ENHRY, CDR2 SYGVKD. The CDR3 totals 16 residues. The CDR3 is CAISESMSQGPGELFF.

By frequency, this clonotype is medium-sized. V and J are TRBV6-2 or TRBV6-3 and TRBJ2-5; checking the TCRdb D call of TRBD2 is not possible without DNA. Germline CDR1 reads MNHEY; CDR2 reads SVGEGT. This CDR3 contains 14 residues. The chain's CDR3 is CASSYVRTSGLQYF.

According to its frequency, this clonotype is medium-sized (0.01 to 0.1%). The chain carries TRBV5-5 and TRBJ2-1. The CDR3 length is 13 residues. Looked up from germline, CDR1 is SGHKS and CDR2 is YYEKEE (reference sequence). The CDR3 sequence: CASSFGPVNEQFF. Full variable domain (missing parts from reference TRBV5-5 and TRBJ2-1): DAGVTQSPTHLIKTRGQQVTLRCSPISGHKSVSWYQQVLGQGPQFIFQYYEKEERGRGNFPDRFSARQFPNYSSELNVNALLLGDSALYLCASSFGPVNEQFFGPGTRLTVL.

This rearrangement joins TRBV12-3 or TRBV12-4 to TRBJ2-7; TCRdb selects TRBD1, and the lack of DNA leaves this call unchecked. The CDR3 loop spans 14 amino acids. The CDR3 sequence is CASSFWDRAYEQYF.

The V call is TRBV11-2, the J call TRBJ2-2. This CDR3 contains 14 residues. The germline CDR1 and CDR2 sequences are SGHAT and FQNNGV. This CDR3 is CASSLELNTGELFF.

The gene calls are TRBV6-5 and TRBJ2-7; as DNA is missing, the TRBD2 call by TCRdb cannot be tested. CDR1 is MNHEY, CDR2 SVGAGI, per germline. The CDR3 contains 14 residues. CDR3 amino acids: CASTSATSDYEQYF.